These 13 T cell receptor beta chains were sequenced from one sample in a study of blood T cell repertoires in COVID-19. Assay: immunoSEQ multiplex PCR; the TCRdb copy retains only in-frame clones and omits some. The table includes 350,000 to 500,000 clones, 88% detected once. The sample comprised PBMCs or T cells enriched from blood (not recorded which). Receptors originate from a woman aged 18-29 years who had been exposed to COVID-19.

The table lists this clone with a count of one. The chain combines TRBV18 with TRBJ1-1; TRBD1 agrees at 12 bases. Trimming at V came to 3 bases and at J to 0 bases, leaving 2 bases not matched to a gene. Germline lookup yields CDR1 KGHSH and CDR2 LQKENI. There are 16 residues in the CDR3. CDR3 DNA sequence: TGTGCCAGCTCACCGGGACAGGGGGCGATGAACACTGAAGCTTTCTTT. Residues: CASSPGQGAMNTEAFF.

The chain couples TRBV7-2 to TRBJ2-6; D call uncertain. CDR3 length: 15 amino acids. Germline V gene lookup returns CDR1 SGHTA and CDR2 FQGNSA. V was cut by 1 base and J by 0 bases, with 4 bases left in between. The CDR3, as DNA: TGTGCCAGCAGCTTAGGCGGCTCTGGGGCCAACGTCCTGACTTTC. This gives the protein CASSLGGSGANVLTF.

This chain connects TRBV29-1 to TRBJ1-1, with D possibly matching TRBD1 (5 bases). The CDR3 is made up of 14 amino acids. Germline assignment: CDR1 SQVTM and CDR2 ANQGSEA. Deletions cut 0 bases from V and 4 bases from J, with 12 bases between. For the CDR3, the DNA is TGCAGCGTTGAAGACCCACAGGACCTCACTGAAGCTTTCTTT. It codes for CSVEDPQDLTEAFF.

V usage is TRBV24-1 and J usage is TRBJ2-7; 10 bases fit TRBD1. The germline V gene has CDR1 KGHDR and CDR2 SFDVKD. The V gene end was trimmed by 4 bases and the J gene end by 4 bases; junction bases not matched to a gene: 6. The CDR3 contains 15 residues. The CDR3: CATSDVGQGPYEQYF. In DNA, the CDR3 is TGTGCCACCAGTGACGTGGGACAGGGGCCTTACGAGCAGTACTTC.

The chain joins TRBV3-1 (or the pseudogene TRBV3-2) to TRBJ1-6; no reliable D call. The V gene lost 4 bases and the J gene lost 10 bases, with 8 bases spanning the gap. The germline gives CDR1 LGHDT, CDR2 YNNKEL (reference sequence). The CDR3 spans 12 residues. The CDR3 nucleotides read TGTGCCAGCAGCCCCCCTGGCTCACCCCTCCACTTT. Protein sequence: CASSPPGSPLHF.

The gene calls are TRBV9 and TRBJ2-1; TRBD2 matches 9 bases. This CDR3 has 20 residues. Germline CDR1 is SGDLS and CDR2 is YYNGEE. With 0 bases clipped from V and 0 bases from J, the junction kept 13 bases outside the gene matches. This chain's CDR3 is CASSVVRLAGFPRSYNEQFF. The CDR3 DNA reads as TGTGCCAGCAGCGTAGTTCGGCTAGCGGGGTTTCCCCGCTCCTACAATGAGCAGTTCTTC.

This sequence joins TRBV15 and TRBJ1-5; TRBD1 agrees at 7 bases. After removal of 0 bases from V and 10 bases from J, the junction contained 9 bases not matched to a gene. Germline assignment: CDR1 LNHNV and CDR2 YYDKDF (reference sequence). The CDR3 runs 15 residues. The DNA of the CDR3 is TGTGCCACCAGCAGAGAAGGGACAGCGCCTCATCCCCAGCATTTT. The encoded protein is CATSREGTAPHPQHF.

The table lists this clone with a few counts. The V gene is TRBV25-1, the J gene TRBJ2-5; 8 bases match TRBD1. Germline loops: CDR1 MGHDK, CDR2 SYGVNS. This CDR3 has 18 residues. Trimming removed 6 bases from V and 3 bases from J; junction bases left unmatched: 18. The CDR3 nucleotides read TGTGCCAGCAGCTCTCCCCCCGACAGGGGCGTGAAAAAAGAGACCCAGTACTTC. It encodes CASSSPPDRGVKKETQYF.

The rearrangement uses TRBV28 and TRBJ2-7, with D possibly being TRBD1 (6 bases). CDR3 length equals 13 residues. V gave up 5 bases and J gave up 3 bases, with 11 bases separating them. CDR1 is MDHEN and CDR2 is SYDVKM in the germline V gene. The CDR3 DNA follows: TGTGCCAGCAGTAGCCAGGGACACTACGAGCAGTACTTC. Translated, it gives CASSSQGHYEQYF.

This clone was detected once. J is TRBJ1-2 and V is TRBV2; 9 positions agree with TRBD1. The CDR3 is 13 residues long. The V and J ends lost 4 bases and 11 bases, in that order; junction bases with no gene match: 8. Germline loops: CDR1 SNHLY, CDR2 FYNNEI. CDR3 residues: CASSAPGQGIYTF. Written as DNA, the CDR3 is TGTGCCAGCAGTGCTCCGGGACAGGGAATATACACCTTC. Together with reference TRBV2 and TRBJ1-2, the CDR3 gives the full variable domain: EPEVTQTPSHQVTQMGQEVILRCVPISNHLYFYWYRQILGQKVEFLVSFYNNEISEKSEIFDDQFSVERPDGSNFTLKIRSTKLEDSAMYFCASSAPGQGIYTFGSGTRLTVV.

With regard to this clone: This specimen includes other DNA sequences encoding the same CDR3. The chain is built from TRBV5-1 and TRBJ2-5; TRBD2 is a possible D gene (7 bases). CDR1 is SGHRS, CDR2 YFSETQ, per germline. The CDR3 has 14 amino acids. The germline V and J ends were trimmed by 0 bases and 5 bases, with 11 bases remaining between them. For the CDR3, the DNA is TGCGCCAGCAGCTTGGCGGGGGGCAGGGAGACCCAGTACTTC. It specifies CASSLAGGRETQYF.

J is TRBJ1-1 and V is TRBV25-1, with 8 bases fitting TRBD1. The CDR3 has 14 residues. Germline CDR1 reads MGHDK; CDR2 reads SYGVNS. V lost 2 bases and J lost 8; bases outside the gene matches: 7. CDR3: CASSEKQGVAEAFF. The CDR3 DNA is TGTGCCAGCAGTGAAAAACAGGGGGTAGCGGAAGCTTTCTTT.

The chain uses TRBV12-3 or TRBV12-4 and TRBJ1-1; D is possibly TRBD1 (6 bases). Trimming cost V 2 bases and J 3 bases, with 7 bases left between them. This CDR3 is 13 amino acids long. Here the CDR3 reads CASSLTGYTEAFF. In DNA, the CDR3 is TGTGCCAGCAGTTTAACAGGGTACACTGAAGCTTTCTTT.